These 30 T cell receptor beta chains were sequenced from one sample in a study of T cell changes during pregnancy in multiple sclerosis. The repertoire was sequenced with immunoSEQ multiplex PCR; TCRdb's copy has only in-frame clones and lacks some. The data hold around 100,000 clones, with roughly nine tenths observed a single time. The sample was peripheral blood, taken in the third trimester of pregnancy. The receptors were gathered from a female donor with multiple sclerosis, enrolled in a pregnancy study.

The chain joins TRBV4-1 to TRBJ1-1, with 8 bases aligning to TRBD1. CDR1 is MGHRA, CDR2 YSYEKL, per germline. CDR3 size: 14 residues. J was trimmed by 4 bases and V by 3 bases; bases with no gene match: 4. Written as DNA, the CDR3 is TGCGCCAGCAGCCACCCCGGACAGGGCACTGAAGCTTTCTTT. The encoded protein is CASSHPGQGTEAFF.

The chain couples TRBV2 to TRBJ1-1; TRBD1 aligns across 7 bases. From germline, CDR1 is SNHLY and CDR2 FYNNEI. The junction had 5 bases not matched to a gene; V was cut back by 10 bases and J by 0 bases. This CDR3 region has 13 residues. The chain's CDR3 is CANRQGLNTEAFF. CDR3 nucleotides: TGTGCCAACCGACAGGGACTGAACACTGAAGCTTTCTTT.

The CDR3 DNA follows: TGTGCCAGCAGTCTGACAGGGCTATCATCTCATGAGCAGTTCTTC. It yields the protein CASSLTGLSSHEQFF. The V call is TRBV27, the J call TRBJ2-1; 7 nucleotides agree with TRBD1. V dropped 5 bases and J dropped 8; count of bases not matched to a gene: 12. The V gene's germline CDR1 is MNHEY and CDR2 SMNVEV (reference sequence). The CDR3 has 15 amino acids.

The chain carries TRBV19 and TRBJ1-1; no definite D call. From germline, CDR1 is LNHDA and CDR2 SQIVND (reference sequence). V lost 5 bases to trimming and J lost 7 bases, with 5 bases between them. CDR3 size: 10 residues. The CDR3 DNA is TGTGCCAGTAGTGCGGGTGAAGCTTTCTTT. Translation gives CASSAGEAFF.

Note on this clone: This same CDR3 is encoded by further DNA sequences in the sample. The J gene is TRBJ1-2, the V gene TRBV6-5; no firm D call. Between the trimmed V and J ends, which lost 4 bases and 6 bases, there was a span of 6 bases. Germline-derived CDR1 and CDR2 are MNHEY and SVGAGI. The CDR3 runs 11 residues. CDR3 bases: TGTGCCAGCAGTTCTGGAGATGGCTACACCTTC. It encodes CASSSGDGYTF.

This clone was detected only once. This chain connects TRBV5-1 to TRBJ1-5; the D is unclear. The length of the CDR3 is 13 residues. The V gene lost 0 bases and the J gene lost 6 bases, with 7 bases spanning the gap. The germline gives CDR1 SGHRS, CDR2 YFSETQ. The CDR3: CASSLDGFQPQHF. The DNA of the CDR3 is TGCGCCAGCAGCTTGGACGGGTTTCAGCCCCAGCATTTT.

The V and J genes are TRBV27 and TRBJ1-1, with 7 bases fitting TRBD1. Per the germline V gene, CDR1 is MNHEY and CDR2 is SMNVEV (reference sequence). Trimming at V came to 6 bases and at J to 5 bases, leaving 12 bases not matched to a gene. This CDR3 has 15 residues. Here the CDR3 reads CASRGYNRGATEAFF. The CDR3 DNA reads TGTGCCAGCAGGGGGTATAACAGGGGAGCGACTGAAGCTTTCTTT.

This clone appeared a few times. The chain joins TRBV11-2 to TRBJ2-5, with TRBD1 as a possible D gene (5 bases). There are 12 residues in the CDR3. With 6 bases removed from V and 5 bases from J, the gap between germline ends came to 10 bases. Germline V lookup: CDR1 SGHAT, CDR2 FQNNGV. This CDR3 reads CASRGAGETQYF. DNA of the CDR3: TGTGCCAGCAGAGGGGCTGGCGAGACCCAGTACTTC.

The chain links TRBV27 to TRBJ2-3, with TRBD2 matching over 13 bases. The CDR3 has 16 amino acids. Unmatched junction bases numbered 6, after V lost 6 bases and J lost 3 bases. CDR1 MNHEY and CDR2 SMNVEV come from the germline V gene (reference sequence). The CDR3, as DNA: TGTGCCAGCAGCCGTACTAGCGGGGGGGTGACAGATACGCAGTATTTT. As protein: CASSRTSGGVTDTQYF.

The chain is built from TRBV27 and TRBJ1-1, with D tentatively TRBD1 (6 bases). Per germline, CDR1 MNHEY and CDR2 SMNVEV (reference sequence). CDR3 length: 16 residues. Trimming removed 6 bases at V and 1 base at J, with 18 bases between. The CDR3 spells CASSRNPGHSNTEAFF. The CDR3 nucleotides are TGTGCCAGCAGCAGGAACCCGGGACACTCGAACACTGAAGCTTTCTTT.

The table lists this clone with a few counts. V is TRBV5-1 and J is TRBJ2-7, with 9 bases lining up with TRBD1. Germline V gives CDR1 SGHRS, CDR2 YFSETQ. With V trimmed by 5 bases and J by 7 bases, 7 bases remained unmatched. The CDR3 is made up of 13 amino acids. The CDR3 coding sequence is TGCGCCAGCAGGCGGGACAGGGTGGATGAGCAGTACTTC. This sequence encodes CASRRDRVDEQYF. Together with reference TRBV5-1 and TRBJ2-7, the CDR3 gives the full variable domain: KAGVTQTPRYLIKTRGQQVTLSCSPISGHRSVSWYQQTPGQGLQFLFEYFSETQRNKGNFPGRFSGRQFSNSRSEMNVSTLELGDSALYLCASRRDRVDEQYFGPGTRLTVT.

The chain employs TRBV9 and TRBJ2-5, with TRBD2 identical over 10 bases. After removal of 0 bases from V and 3 bases from J, the junction contained 5 bases not matched to a gene. Germline CDR1 reads SGDLS; CDR2 reads YYNGEE. The CDR3 sequence is 16 residues long. As DNA, the CDR3 is TGTGCCAGCAGCGTAGGGGTAGCGGGAGGTGAAGAGACCCAGTACTTC. Translated, it gives CASSVGVAGGEETQYF.

V usage is TRBV6-6 and J usage is TRBJ1-4; TRBD1 might be the D (6 bases). V shed 6 bases and J shed 3 bases, with 14 bases lying between them. The CDR3 contains 15 residues. CDR1 is MNHNY, CDR2 SVGAGI, per germline (reference sequence). CDR3 sequence reads: CASRDDRHSNEKLFF. The CDR3 DNA reads as TGTGCCAGCAGGGATGACAGGCATTCTAATGAAAAACTGTTTTTT.

This clone is a singleton in its sample. This chain uses TRBV18 with TRBJ1-3; D remains unclear. From germline, CDR1 is KGHSH and CDR2 LQKENI. The CDR3 is 15 amino acids. Trimming pared 3 bases from V and 4 bases from J, leaving 13 bases between. As DNA, the CDR3 is TGTGCCAGCTCACCCCAACTCGGGTGGGGAAACACCATATATTTT. Translation gives CASSPQLGWGNTIYF.

The chain employs TRBV28 and TRBJ1-5; 8 positions match TRBD1. J gave up 7 bases and V 8 bases, and 19 bases lay outside the gene matches. CDR3 size: 17 residues. Germline CDR1 and CDR2: MDHEN and SYDVKM. CDR3 in DNA: TGTGCCAGCTCGACGGGATTGGGCAGGGGGCCAGGACAGCCCCAGCATTTT. This sequence encodes CASSTGLGRGPGQPQHF.

The rearrangement uses TRBV10-1 and TRBJ2-3, with 7 bases lining up with TRBD2. CDR3 length equals 15 residues. V was clipped by 5 bases and J by 2 bases; unmatched bases: 7. Germline V CDR1 and CDR2: WNHNN, SYGVQD (reference sequence). CDR3 sequence (DNA): TGCGCCAGCAGTATGTTAGCGGGCCCCACAGATACGCAGTATTTT. Amino acid sequence: CASSMLAGPTDTQYF.

This chain connects TRBV2 to TRBJ1-5, with a possible D match to TRBD1 (6 bases). The CDR3 extends over 16 amino acids. Deletions cut 3 bases from V and 2 bases from J, with 14 bases between. Germline CDR1 SNHLY, CDR2 FYNNEI. CDR3 amino acids: CASSEGGRRGNQPQHF. CDR3 coding DNA: TGTGCCAGCAGTGAGGGGGGGCGCCGGGGCAATCAGCCCCAGCATTTT.

This chain connects TRBV5-5 to TRBJ1-5, with D perhaps TRBD1 (6 bases). The germline V gene has CDR1 SGHKS and CDR2 YYEKEE (reference sequence). The CDR3 contains 13 residues. The V gene lost 3 bases and the J gene lost 4 bases, with 8 bases spanning the gap. The CDR3 region is CASSWDINQPQHF. CDR3 in DNA: TGTGCCAGCAGCTGGGACATTAATCAGCCCCAGCATTTT. Using reference TRBV5-5 and TRBJ1-5 for the parts outside the CDR3, the full variable domain is DAGVTQSPTHLIKTRGQQVTLRCSPISGHKSVSWYQQVLGQGPQFIFQYYEKEERGRGNFPDRFSARQFPNYSSELNVNALLLGDSALYLCASSWDINQPQHFGDGTRLSIL.

This chain joins TRBV27 and TRBJ1-1; a weak D match, TRBD1 (5 bases). CDR1 and CDR2 (germline): MNHEY, SMNVEV (reference sequence). With 7 bases removed from V and 1 base from J, the gap between germline ends came to 10 bases. The CDR3 contains 13 residues. CDR3: CASTRGRNTEAFF. The DNA for the CDR3 is TGTGCCAGCACCCGGGGGAGGAACACTGAAGCTTTCTTT.

A remark on this clone: Other DNA sequences of this sample code for an identical CDR3. V and J are TRBV27 and TRBJ2-3; the match to TRBD2 covers 7 bases. Trimming took 4 bases from V and 0 from J; bases not matched to a gene: 4. CDR3 length: 15 amino acids. Germline-derived CDR1 and CDR2 are MNHEY and SMNVEV (reference sequence). CDR3 DNA: TGTGCCAGCAGTTGGAGTAGCGGGAGCACAGATACGCAGTATTTT. It encodes CASSWSSGSTDTQYF.

This clone appeared a single time. The chain recombines TRBV21-1 with TRBJ1-1. TRBV21-1 corresponds to a pseudogene. The CDR3 extends over 16 amino acids. The CDR3 nucleotides read TGTGCCAGCAGCAAAGATCGGGGGGCTATGAACACTGAAGCTTTCTTT. It translates to CASSKDRGAMNTEAFF.

The sample holds one count of this clone. V is TRBV28 and J is TRBJ2-7, with 8 bases identical to TRBD1. With 2 bases clipped from V and 3 bases from J, the junction kept 12 bases outside the gene matches. The CDR3 is 17 residues long. Germline V lookup: CDR1 MDHEN, CDR2 SYDVKM. CDR3 DNA sequence: TGTGCCAGCAGTTTAACGGGGCGGACAGGGAACGGCTACGAGCAGTACTTC. Translating it yields CASSLTGRTGNGYEQYF. Combining the CDR3 with reference TRBV28 and TRBJ2-7 gives the whole variable domain DVKVTQSSRYLVKRTGEKVFLECVQDMDHENMFWYRQDPGLGLRLIYFSYDVKMKEKGDIPEGYSVSREKKERFSLILESASTNQTSMYLCASSLTGRTGNGYEQYFGPGTRLTVT.

This rearrangement joins TRBV2 to TRBJ1-1; D is unresolved. This CDR3 comprises 14 residues. V was shortened by 6 bases and J by 1 base, with 12 bases between the two germline ends. Germline V CDR1 and CDR2: SNHLY, FYNNEI. This CDR3 reads CASRVGGKNTEAFF. CDR3 bases: TGTGCCAGCAGGGTGGGAGGGAAGAACACTGAAGCTTTCTTT.

This clone was recorded only once. This chain links TRBV7-8 with TRBJ1-3; D uncertain. The CDR3 has 12 amino acids. Germline CDR1 SGHVS, CDR2 FQNEAQ. The V and J ends lost 6 bases and 0 bases respectively, with 3 bases between them. The CDR3 DNA sequence: TGTGCCAGCAGTAACTCTGGAAACACCATATATTTT. Encoded protein: CASSNSGNTIYF.

The chain uses TRBV7-8 and TRBJ1-2; tentatively, D is TRBD1 (5 bases). Trimming stripped 5 bases from V and 8 bases from J, with 18 bases between. This CDR3 has 14 residues. Germline V lookup: CDR1 SGHVS, CDR2 FQNEAQ. CDR3 coding DNA: TGTGCCAGCAGCAATCTGGACAAGAAGAAAGGCTACACCTTC. Its translation: CASSNLDKKKGYTF.

This rearrangement joins TRBV30 to TRBJ2-5, with D tentatively TRBD2 (5 bases). From germline, CDR1 is GTSNPN and CDR2 SVGIG (reference sequence). The CDR3 extends over 15 amino acids. Trimming shortened V by 1 base and J by 7 bases, and 19 bases separated the two germline ends. The CDR3: CAWSDRTTNGGTQYF. The CDR3 DNA reads TGTGCCTGGAGTGACCGTACAACGAACGGAGGGACCCAGTACTTC.

This chain connects TRBV5-5 to TRBJ2-7; TRBD1 matches at 8 bases. After removal of 0 bases from V and 4 bases from J, the junction contained 9 bases not matched to a gene. The CDR3 contains 16 residues. The V gene's germline CDR1 is SGHKS and CDR2 YYEKEE (reference sequence). CDR3 in amino acids: CASSLVGGQAVYEQYF. In DNA form, the CDR3 reads TGTGCCAGCAGCTTGGTGGGGGGACAGGCTGTTTACGAGCAGTACTTC.

The CDR3 sequence is CASSKSRVLGYTF. Here the CDR3 DNA reads TGTGCCAGCAGCAAAAGCAGGGTACTTGGCTACACCTTC. This chain joins TRBV27 and TRBJ1-2, with D perhaps matching TRBD1 (5 bases). The CDR3 covers 13 residues. The ends were cut back, 6 bases at V and 7 bases at J, with 15 bases in the middle. Germline-derived CDR1 and CDR2 are MNHEY and SMNVEV (reference sequence).

This chain links TRBV6-6 with TRBJ2-7, with TRBD1 identical over 8 bases. CDR1 and CDR2 (germline): MNHNY, SVGAGI (reference sequence). The CDR3 is made up of 14 amino acids. V was pared by 2 bases and J by 3 bases, with 3 bases of the junction left unmatched. The CDR3 loop is CASSYRGQGYEQYF. The CDR3 DNA reads TGTGCCAGCAGTTACCGTGGACAGGGCTACGAGCAGTACTTC.

The CDR3 DNA reads TGTGCCAGCAGCATGGGACTAGCGGGAGTTGAGCAGTTCTTC. It encodes CASSMGLAGVEQFF. The chain couples TRBV7-9 to TRBJ2-1; 14 bases are a match to TRBD2. This CDR3 contains 14 residues. V trimming: 5 bases; J trimming: 9 bases; junction bases outside the gene matches: 3. Germline CDR1 is SEHNR and CDR2 is FQNEAQ (reference sequence).